These 24 T cell receptor beta chains originate from one sample sequenced in a study of blood T cell repertoires in COVID-19. The protocol was immunoSEQ multiplex PCR, while the TCRdb copy is restricted to in-frame clones and leaves out a portion. The sample contains about 410,000 clones, about nine tenths of which appear only once. The sequenced sample was peripheral blood. Source of these receptors: a woman between 25 and 40 years old with active or convalescent COVID-19.

The V call is TRBV19, the J call TRBJ1-2; maybe TRBD1 (5 bases). V shed 3 bases and J shed 4 bases, with 21 bases lying between them. The CDR3 runs to 17 residues. The germline V gene encodes CDR1 LNHDA and CDR2 SQIVND (reference sequence). CDR3 sequence: CASSIGGAQRQSYGYTF. The CDR3 DNA sequence: TGTGCCAGTAGTATTGGTGGGGCTCAACGGCAGTCCTATGGCTACACCTTC.

On this clone: One junction end does not reproduce the germline sequence, and a read error may be involved. The rearrangement joins TRBV10-2 to TRBJ1-4; D call uncertain. CDR1 WSHSY and CDR2 SAAADI come from the germline V gene. The CDR3 is made up of 13 amino acids. In DNA, the CDR3 is TGCGCCAGCAGTGACAATCCTAATCAAAAACTGTTTTTT. Translated, it gives CASSDNPNQKLFF.

This chain joins TRBV7-9 and TRBJ2-1, with a tentative D call TRBD2 (5 bases). The CDR3 is 16 amino acids. The germline V gene encodes CDR1 SEHNR and CDR2 FQNEAQ (reference sequence). V shed 5 bases and J shed 8 bases, with 22 bases lying between them. The CDR3 loop reads CASSPIIGRAADEQFF. CDR3 coding DNA: TGTGCCAGCAGCCCGATAATTGGGAGAGCGGCCGATGAGCAGTTCTTC.

This clone was recorded a few times. The DNA of the CDR3 is TGTGCCTGGAGTGTACCCCAGGGGTGGCAGCCCCAGCATTTT. This sequence encodes CAWSVPQGWQPQHF. The rearrangement joins TRBV30 to TRBJ1-5; D perhaps matches TRBD1 (6 bases). The CDR3 is 14 amino acids. CDR1 and CDR2 from the germline V gene are GTSNPN and SVGIG (reference sequence). V was trimmed by 0 bases and J by 7 bases, leaving 13 bases between them.

This rearrangement joins TRBV5-1 to TRBJ1-6, with 8 bases identical to TRBD1. Germline loops: CDR1 SGHRS, CDR2 YFSETQ. This CDR3 is 15 amino acids long. V shed 3 bases and J 8 bases; nucleotides not matched to a gene: 7. CDR3 sequence: CASSSTGQGYSPLHF. The CDR3 DNA reads as TGCGCCAGCAGCTCGACCGGACAGGGATATTCACCCCTCCACTTT.

V and J are TRBV11-2 and TRBJ1-1, with D possibly matching TRBD1 (5 bases). Germline V CDR1 and CDR2: SGHAT, FQNNGV. The CDR3 has 14 amino acids. The V and J ends lost 8 bases and 4 bases respectively, with 17 bases between them. CDR3 sequence (DNA): TGTGCCAGCGCCTTTGGGGGGTTAGGCACTGAAGCTTTCTTT. It encodes CASAFGGLGTEAFF.

In this sample, this clone turned up many times. The CDR3 reads CASSLSGTNQPQHF. In nucleotides, the CDR3 is TGTGCCAGCAGCTTATCAGGAACCAATCAGCCCCAGCATTTT. V gene TRBV7-9 combines with J gene TRBJ1-5; D ambiguous. This CDR3 is 14 amino acids long. Per the germline V gene, CDR1 is SEHNR and CDR2 is FQNEAQ (reference sequence). Trimming pared 2 bases from V and 3 bases from J, leaving 8 bases between.

V is TRBV12-5 and J is TRBJ1-4; 7 nucleotides agree with TRBD1. The V segment lost 6 bases and the J segment 12 bases; nucleotides outside the gene matches: 10. CDR1 and CDR2 (germline): LGHNT, FRNRAP. The CDR3 totals 13 residues. CDR3 DNA sequence: TGTGCTAGTGGGATACAGGGGCATGGGGAACTGTTTTTT. Encoded protein: CASGIQGHGELFF.

This chain links TRBV15 with TRBJ1-1; perhaps TRBD1 as D (6 bases). This CDR3 contains 13 residues. V lost 0 bases and J lost 11, with 13 bases in between. Germline values: CDR1 LNHNV, CDR2 YYDKDF (reference sequence). The CDR3 protein is CATSRDRGAGAFF. The CDR3 DNA follows: TGTGCCACCAGCAGAGATCGGGGGGCGGGTGCTTTCTTT.

This chain joins TRBV3-1 (or the pseudogene TRBV3-2) and TRBJ1-6; 8 bases agree with TRBD1. The V gene end was trimmed by 0 bases and the J gene end by 10 bases; junction bases not matched to a gene: 8. The CDR3 is made up of 16 amino acids. Germline assignment: CDR1 LGHDT and CDR2 YNNKEL (reference sequence). The CDR3 DNA sequence: TGTGCCAGCAGCCAAGACTCTTCAGGGGGCAGGTCACCCCTCCACTTT. Its protein product is CASSQDSSGGRSPLHF.

This chain connects TRBV7-2 to TRBJ1-2; no reliable D call. V shed 1 base and J shed 7 bases, with 13 bases lying between them. Germline loops: CDR1 SGHTA, CDR2 FQGNSA. This CDR3 has 14 residues. The CDR3 nucleotides read TGTGCCAGCAGCTTAGATGGCAGTCTTGCTGGCTACACCTTC. This codes for CASSLDGSLAGYTF. Based on the CDR3 plus reference TRBV7-2 and TRBJ1-2, the full variable domain is GAGVSQSPSNKVTEKGKDVELRCDPISGHTALYWYRQSLGQGLEFLIYFQGNSAPDKSGLPSDRFSAERTGGSVSTLTIQRTQQEDSAVYLCASSLDGSLAGYTFGSGTRLTVV.

V is TRBV6-5 and J is TRBJ1-1; 7 nucleotides match TRBD1. Germline V gene sequence: CDR1 MNHEY, CDR2 SVGAGI. The CDR3 has 15 amino acids. Unmatched junction bases numbered 5, after V lost 1 base and J lost 3 bases. The CDR3 coding sequence is TGTGCCAGCAGTTACTTGGGCAGGGGGGACACTGAAGCTTTCTTT. This encodes CASSYLGRGDTEAFF.

V and J are TRBV6-1 and TRBJ2-1, with 9 nucleotides matching TRBD2. This CDR3 has 18 residues. Germline V gene data show CDR1 as MNHNS and CDR2 as SASEGT. V lost 3 bases to trimming and J lost 0 bases; unmatched junction nucleotides: 9. This CDR3 is CASSESALAGISYNEQFF. CDR3 nucleotides: TGTGCCAGCAGTGAGAGTGCCCTAGCGGGGATCTCCTACAATGAGCAGTTCTTC.

This clone was seen just once. The rearrangement uses TRBV28 and TRBJ1-2, with TRBD1 matching 9 bases. CDR1 is MDHEN and CDR2 is SYDVKM in the germline V gene. V dropped 2 bases and J dropped 8; count of bases not matched to a gene: 12. This CDR3 comprises 16 residues. As DNA, the CDR3 is TGTGCCAGCAGTTTACCTACAGGGGGCGATAGCCGGGGCTACACCTTC. Amino acid sequence: CASSLPTGGDSRGYTF.

The chain joins TRBV5-5 to TRBJ1-4; perhaps TRBD1 as D (5 bases). CDR1 SGHKS and CDR2 YYEKEE come from the germline V gene (reference sequence). This CDR3 comprises 17 residues. Trimming pared 4 bases from V and 3 bases from J, leaving 19 bases between. The CDR3 DNA sequence: TGTGCCAGCAGCCAGCCGGGACGGGAGCAGGCTAATGAAAAACTGTTTTTT. Its translation is CASSQPGREQANEKLFF.

The rearrangement links TRBV3-1 (or the pseudogene TRBV3-2) to TRBJ1-2; D is unresolved. Looked up from germline, CDR1 is LGHDT and CDR2 is YNNKEL (reference sequence). Trimming took 4 bases from V and 0 from J, leaving 12 bases between them. The CDR3 spans 15 residues. CDR3 nucleotides: TGTGCCAGCAGCCCCTCTACTGTAGCTAACTATGGCTACACCTTC. This encodes CASSPSTVANYGYTF.

This clone came up once. V and J are TRBV12-5 and TRBJ2-7, with TRBD1 as a possible D gene (5 bases). There are 14 residues in the CDR3. The V gene lost 6 bases and the J gene lost 2 bases, with 14 bases spanning the gap. Germline CDR1 reads LGHNT; CDR2 reads FRNRAP. For the CDR3, the DNA is TGTGCTAGTGGCCAAGGGGATCTTACCTACGAGCAGTACTTC. Amino acid sequence: CASGQGDLTYEQYF.

As to this clone: Other DNA sequences in the sample encode the same CDR3. The rearrangement joins TRBV5-4 to TRBJ1-2; D uncertain. V lost 4 bases and J 0 bases, leaving 10 bases between the germline ends. The CDR3 runs to 14 residues. Germline CDR1 reads SGHNT; CDR2 reads YYREEE (reference sequence). This CDR3 reads CASSPDSSNYGYTF. The CDR3 DNA sequence: TGTGCCAGCAGCCCTGACTCTTCTAACTATGGCTACACCTTC.

J is TRBJ2-3 and V is TRBV3-1 (or the pseudogene TRBV3-2), with D uncertain. The CDR3 sequence is 14 residues long. The germline CDR1 and CDR2 sequences are LGHDT and YNNKEL (reference sequence). The V gene lost 3 bases and the J gene lost 2 bases, with 9 bases spanning the gap. The CDR3 DNA sequence: TGTGCCAGCAGCCATCCGGCGGTCACAGATACGCAGTATTTT. Translated: CASSHPAVTDTQYF.

The chain links TRBV7-5 to TRBJ2-1; the table's D call, TRBD2, was not checked against the DNA. TRBV7-5 represents a pseudogene. This CDR3 has 12 residues. The CDR3 DNA reads TGTGTCAGAAGCTTAAACGCGGGTGAGCAGTTCTTC. It translates to CVRSLNAGEQFF.

V usage is TRBV14 and J usage is TRBJ1-2; a weak D match, TRBD1 (5 bases). Germline CDR1 reads SGHDN; CDR2 reads FVKESK. V shed 2 bases and J shed 7 bases, with 8 bases lying between them. CDR3 length: 12 residues. This CDR3 reads CASSQRGLGYTF. In DNA, the CDR3 is TGTGCCAGCAGCCAAAGGGGCCTTGGCTACACCTTC.

V usage is TRBV19 and J usage is TRBJ1-4, with TRBD1 identical over 9 bases. From germline, CDR1 is LNHDA and CDR2 SQIVND (reference sequence). J gave up 6 bases and V 3 bases, and 5 bases lay outside the gene matches. This CDR3 spans 15 amino acids. Here the CDR3 reads CASSIGDREYEKLFF. The CDR3 bases are TGTGCCAGTAGTATCGGGGACAGGGAATATGAAAAACTGTTTTTT.

The chain couples TRBV15 to TRBJ2-7; D not resolved. Germline V gives CDR1 LNHNV, CDR2 YYDKDF (reference sequence). V lost 0 bases to trimming and J lost 0 bases, with 12 bases between them. The CDR3 totals 16 residues. The CDR3 sequence: CATSRDERWSSYEQYF. CDR3 DNA sequence: TGTGCCACCAGCAGAGATGAGCGCTGGAGCTCCTACGAGCAGTACTTC.

The J gene is TRBJ2-2, the V gene TRBV5-1; 9 bases align to TRBD1. V shed 7 bases, J shed 5 bases, and the junction held 9 bases outside the gene matches. The length of the CDR3 is 15 residues. Germline CDR1 and CDR2: SGHRS and YFSETQ. The DNA of the CDR3 is TGCGCCAGCCGATCACAGGGGGCGGGGACCGGGGAGCTGTTTTTT. Translating it yields CASRSQGAGTGELFF.